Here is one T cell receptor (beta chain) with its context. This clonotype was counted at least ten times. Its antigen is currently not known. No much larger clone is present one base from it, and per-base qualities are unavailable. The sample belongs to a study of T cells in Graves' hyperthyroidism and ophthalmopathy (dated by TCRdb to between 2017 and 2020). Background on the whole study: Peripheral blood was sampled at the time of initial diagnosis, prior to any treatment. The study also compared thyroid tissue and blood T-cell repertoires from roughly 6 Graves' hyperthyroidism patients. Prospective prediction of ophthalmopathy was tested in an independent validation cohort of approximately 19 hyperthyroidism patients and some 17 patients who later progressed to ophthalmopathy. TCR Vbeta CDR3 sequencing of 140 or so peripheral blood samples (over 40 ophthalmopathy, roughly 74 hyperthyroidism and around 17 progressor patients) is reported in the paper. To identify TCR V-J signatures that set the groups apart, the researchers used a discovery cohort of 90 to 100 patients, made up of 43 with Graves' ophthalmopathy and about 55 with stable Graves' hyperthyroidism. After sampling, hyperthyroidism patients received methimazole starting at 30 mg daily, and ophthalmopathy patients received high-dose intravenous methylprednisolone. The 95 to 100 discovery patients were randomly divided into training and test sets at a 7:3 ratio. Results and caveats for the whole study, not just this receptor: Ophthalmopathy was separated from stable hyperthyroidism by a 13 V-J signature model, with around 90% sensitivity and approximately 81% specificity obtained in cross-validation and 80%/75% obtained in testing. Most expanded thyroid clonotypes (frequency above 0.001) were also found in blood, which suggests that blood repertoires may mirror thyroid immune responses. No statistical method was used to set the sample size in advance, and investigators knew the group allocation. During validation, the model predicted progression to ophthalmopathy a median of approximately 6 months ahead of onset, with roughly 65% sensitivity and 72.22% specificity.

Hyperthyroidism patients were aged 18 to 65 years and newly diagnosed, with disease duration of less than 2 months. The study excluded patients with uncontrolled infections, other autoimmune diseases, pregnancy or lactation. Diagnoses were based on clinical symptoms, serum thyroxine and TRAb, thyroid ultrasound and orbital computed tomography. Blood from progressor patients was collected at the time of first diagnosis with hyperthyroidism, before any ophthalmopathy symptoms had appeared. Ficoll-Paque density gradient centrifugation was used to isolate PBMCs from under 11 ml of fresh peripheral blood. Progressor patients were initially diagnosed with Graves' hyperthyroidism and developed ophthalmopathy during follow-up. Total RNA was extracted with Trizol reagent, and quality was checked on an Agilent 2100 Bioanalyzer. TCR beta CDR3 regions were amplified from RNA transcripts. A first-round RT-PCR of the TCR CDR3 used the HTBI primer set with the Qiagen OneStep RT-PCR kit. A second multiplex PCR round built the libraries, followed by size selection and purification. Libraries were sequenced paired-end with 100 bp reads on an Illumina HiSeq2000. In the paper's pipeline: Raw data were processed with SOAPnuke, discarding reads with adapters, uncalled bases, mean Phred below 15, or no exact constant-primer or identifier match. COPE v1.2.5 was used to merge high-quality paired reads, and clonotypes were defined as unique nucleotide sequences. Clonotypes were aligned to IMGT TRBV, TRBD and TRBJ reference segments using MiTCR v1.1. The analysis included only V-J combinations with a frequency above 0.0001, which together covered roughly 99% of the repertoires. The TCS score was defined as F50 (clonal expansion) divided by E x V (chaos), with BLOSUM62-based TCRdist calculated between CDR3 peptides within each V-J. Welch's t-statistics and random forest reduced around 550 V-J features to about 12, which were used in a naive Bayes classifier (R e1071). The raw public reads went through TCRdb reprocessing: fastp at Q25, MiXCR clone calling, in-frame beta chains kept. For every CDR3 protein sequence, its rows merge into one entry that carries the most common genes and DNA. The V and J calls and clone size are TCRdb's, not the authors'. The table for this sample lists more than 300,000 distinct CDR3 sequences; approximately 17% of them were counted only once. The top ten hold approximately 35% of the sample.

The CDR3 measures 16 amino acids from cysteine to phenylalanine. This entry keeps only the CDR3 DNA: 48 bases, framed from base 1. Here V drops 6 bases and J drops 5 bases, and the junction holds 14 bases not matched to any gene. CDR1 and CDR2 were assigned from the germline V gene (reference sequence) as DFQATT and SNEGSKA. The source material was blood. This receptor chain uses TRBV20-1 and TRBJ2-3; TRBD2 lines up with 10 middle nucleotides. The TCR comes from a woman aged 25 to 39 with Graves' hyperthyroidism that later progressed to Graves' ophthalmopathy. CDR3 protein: CSATPPIAGGLDTQYF. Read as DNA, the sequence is TGCAGTGCGACCCCCCCCATAGCGGGAGGTTTAGATACGCAGTATTTT.